What follows is one T cell receptor (beta chain) and its context. Its antigen is not known. One entry per CDR3 protein, called by TCRdb with MiXCR from the reads. The table has under 600,000 distinct CDR3 sequences, 16% seen once. CDR1 DFQATT and CDR2 SNEGSKA come from the germline V gene (reference sequence). The CDR3 has 17 residues. Unmatched junction bases numbered 9, after V lost 1 base and J lost 0 bases. The data stem from a study of T cell repertoires in cytomegalovirus infection. Overall study findings and caveats: Cumulative frequency (of public TCR beta family members) identified carriers of CMV plus the relevant HLA. Dominating the ex vivo response were HLA-C-restricted CMV-specific TCR beta clonotypes.

The sample taken for sequencing was CD8+ T cells from PBMCs. The chain is built from TRBV20-1 and TRBJ2-3; TRBD2 aligns across 8 bases. This receptor was obtained from a human donor in good health (CMV status not recorded). Some clones in this sample may be carry-over from other donors' samples. The CDR3 loop is CSARALLSGASTDTQYF. In DNA, the CDR3 is TGCAGTGCTAGAGCCCTACTTAGCGGGGCGAGCACAGATACGCAGTATTTT.